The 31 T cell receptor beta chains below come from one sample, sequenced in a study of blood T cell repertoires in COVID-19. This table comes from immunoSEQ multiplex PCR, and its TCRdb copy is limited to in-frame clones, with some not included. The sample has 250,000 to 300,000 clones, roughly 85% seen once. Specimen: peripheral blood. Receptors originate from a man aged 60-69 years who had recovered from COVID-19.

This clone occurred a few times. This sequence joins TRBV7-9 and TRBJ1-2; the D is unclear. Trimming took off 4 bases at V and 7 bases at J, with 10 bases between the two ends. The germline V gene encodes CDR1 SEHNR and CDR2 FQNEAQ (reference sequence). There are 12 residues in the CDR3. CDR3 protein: CASSSTETGYTF. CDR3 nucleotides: TGTGCCAGCAGCTCAACAGAAACTGGCTACACCTTC.

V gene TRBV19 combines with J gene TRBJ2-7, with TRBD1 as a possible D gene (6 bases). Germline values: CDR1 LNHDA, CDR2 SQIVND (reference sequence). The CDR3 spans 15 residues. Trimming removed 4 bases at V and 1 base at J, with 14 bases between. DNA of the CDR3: TGTGCCAGTAGTACCACCGCCGGACAGTCCTACGAGCAGTACTTC. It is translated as CASSTTAGQSYEQYF. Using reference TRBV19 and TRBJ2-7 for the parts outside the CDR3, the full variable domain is DGGITQSPKYLFRKEGQNVTLSCEQNLNHDAMYWYRQDPGQGLRLIYYSQIVNDFQKGDIAEGYSVSREKKESFPLTVTSAQKNPTAFYLCASSTTAGQSYEQYFGPGTRLTVT.

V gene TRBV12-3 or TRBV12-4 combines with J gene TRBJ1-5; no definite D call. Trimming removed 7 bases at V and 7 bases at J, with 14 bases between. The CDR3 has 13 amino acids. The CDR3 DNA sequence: TGTGCCAGCAAATTAACGGAGGACCAGCCCCAGCATTTT. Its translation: CASKLTEDQPQHF.

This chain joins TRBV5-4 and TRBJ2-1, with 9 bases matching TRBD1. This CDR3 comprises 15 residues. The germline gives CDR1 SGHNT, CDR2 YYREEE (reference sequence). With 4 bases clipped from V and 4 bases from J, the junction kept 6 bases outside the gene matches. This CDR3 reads CASSPGQGEYNEQFF. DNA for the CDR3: TGTGCCAGCAGCCCGGGACAGGGAGAGTACAATGAGCAGTTCTTC.

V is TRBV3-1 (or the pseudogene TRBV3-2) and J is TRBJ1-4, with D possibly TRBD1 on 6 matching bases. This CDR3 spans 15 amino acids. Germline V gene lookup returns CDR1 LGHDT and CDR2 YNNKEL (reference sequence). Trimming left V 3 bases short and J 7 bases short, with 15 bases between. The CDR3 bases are TGTGCCAGCAGCCAGAACAGGGTCGGTTTTGAAAAACTGTTTTTT. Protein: CASSQNRVGFEKLFF.

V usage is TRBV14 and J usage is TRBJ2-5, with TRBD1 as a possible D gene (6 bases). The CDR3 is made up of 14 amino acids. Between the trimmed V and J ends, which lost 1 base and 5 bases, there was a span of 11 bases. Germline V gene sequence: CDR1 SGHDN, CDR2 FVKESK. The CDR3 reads CASSQVGGWETQYF. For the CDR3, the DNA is TGTGCCAGCAGCCAAGTAGGGGGATGGGAGACCCAGTACTTC.

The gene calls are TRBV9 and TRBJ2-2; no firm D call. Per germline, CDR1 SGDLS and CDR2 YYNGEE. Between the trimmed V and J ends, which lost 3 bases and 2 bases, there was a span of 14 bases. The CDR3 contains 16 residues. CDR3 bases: TGTGCCAGCAGCGGGTCTGAAGCCCGTAACACCGGGGAGCTGTTTTTT. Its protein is CASSGSEARNTGELFF.

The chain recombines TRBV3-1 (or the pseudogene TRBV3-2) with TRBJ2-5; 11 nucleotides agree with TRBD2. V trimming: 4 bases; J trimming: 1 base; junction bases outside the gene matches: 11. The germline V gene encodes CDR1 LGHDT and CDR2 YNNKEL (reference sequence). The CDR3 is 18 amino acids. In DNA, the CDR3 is TGTGCCAGCAGCCTTCTAAGGGGACTAGCGGAGTTCCAAGAGACCCAGTACTTC. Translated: CASSLLRGLAEFQETQYF.

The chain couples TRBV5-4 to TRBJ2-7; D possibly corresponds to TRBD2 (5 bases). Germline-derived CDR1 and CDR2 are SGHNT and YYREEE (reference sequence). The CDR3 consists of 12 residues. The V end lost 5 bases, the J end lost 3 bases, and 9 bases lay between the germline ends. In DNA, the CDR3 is TGTGCCAGCAGTCGGGATTACTACGAGCAGTACTTC. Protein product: CASSRDYYEQYF.

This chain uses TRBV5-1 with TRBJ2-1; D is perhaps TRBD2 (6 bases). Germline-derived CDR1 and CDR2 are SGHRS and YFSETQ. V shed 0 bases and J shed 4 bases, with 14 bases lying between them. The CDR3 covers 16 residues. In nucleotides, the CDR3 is TGCGCCAGCAGCTTGGTGGCGGGGCGGAATTACAATGAGCAGTTCTTC. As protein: CASSLVAGRNYNEQFF.

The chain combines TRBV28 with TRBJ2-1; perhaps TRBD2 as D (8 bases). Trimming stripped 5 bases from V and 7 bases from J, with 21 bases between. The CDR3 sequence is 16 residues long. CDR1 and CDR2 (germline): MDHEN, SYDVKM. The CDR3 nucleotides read TGTGCCAGCAGTCCCGGGGGGGTGACAGGGAGGAATGAGCAGTTCTTC. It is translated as CASSPGGVTGRNEQFF.

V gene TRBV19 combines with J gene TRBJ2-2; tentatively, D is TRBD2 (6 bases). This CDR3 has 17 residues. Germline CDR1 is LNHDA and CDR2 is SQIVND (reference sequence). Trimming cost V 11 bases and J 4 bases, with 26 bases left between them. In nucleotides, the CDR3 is TGTGCCGGCTGTTTGTTCGAGGGGAGGTTGGGCACCGGGGAGCTGTTTTTT. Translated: CAGCLFEGRLGTGELFF.

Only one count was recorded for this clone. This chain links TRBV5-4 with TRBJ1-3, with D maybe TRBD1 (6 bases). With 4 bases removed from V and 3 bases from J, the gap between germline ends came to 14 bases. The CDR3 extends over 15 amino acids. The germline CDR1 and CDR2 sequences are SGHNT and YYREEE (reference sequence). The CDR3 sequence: CASSRGQTNGNTIYF. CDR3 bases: TGTGCCAGCAGCCGAGGACAGACAAATGGAAACACCATATATTTT.

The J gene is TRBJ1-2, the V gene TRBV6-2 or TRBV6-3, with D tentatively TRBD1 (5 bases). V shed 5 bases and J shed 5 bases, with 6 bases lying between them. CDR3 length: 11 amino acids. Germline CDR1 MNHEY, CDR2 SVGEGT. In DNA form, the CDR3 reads TGTGCCAGCAGTACAGGTTATGGCTACACCTTC. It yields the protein CASSTGYGYTF.

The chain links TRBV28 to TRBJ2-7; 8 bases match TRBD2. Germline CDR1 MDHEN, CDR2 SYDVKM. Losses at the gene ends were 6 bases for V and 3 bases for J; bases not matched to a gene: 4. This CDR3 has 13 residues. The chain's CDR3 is CASSPGGGYEQYF. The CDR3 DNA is TGTGCCAGCAGCCCGGGGGGGGGCTACGAGCAGTACTTC.

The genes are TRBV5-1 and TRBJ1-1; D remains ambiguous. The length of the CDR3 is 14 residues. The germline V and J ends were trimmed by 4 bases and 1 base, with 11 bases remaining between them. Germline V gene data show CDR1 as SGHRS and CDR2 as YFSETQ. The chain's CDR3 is CASSPQQPNTEAFF. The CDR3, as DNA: TGCGCCAGCAGCCCACAGCAGCCGAACACTGAAGCTTTCTTT.

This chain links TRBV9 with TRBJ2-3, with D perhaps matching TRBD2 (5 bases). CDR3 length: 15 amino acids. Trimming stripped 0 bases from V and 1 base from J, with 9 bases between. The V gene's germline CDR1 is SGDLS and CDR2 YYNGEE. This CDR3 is CASSVGSVGTDTQYF. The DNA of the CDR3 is TGTGCCAGCAGCGTAGGTAGCGTGGGCACAGATACGCAGTATTTT.

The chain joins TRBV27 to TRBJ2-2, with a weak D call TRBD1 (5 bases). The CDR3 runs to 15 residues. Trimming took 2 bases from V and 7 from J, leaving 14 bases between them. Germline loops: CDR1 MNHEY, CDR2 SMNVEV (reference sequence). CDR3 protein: CASSLTNGAVGELFF. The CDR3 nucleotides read TGTGCCAGCAGTTTAACAAATGGGGCAGTCGGGGAGCTGTTTTTT.

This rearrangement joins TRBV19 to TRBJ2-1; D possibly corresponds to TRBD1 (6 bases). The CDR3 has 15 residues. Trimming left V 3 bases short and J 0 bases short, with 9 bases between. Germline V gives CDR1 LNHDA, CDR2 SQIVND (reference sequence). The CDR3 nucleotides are TGTGCCAGTAGTATCGGACAGTTCTCCTACAATGAGCAGTTCTTC. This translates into CASSIGQFSYNEQFF.

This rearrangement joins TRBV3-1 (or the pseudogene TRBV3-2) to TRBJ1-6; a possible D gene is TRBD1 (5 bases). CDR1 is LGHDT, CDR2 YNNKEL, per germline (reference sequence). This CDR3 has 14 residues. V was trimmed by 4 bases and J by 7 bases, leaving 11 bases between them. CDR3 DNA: TGTGCCAGCAGCCGGACAATTCAGAATTCACCCCTCCACTTT. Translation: CASSRTIQNSPLHF.

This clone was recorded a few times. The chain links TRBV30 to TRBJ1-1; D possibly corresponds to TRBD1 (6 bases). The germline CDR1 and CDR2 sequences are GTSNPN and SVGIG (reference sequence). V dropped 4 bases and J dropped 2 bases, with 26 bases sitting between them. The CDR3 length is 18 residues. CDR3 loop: CAWNQKGARGQLNTEAFF. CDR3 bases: TGTGCCTGGAATCAGAAAGGGGCGCGGGGGCAGTTAAACACTGAAGCTTTCTTT.

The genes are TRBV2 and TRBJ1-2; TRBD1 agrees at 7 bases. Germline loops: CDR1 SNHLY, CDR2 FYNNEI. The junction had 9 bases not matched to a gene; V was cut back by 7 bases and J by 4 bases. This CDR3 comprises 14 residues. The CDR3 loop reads CASKFQGGIYGYTF. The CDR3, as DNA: TGTGCCAGCAAGTTCCAGGGGGGTATCTATGGCTACACCTTC.

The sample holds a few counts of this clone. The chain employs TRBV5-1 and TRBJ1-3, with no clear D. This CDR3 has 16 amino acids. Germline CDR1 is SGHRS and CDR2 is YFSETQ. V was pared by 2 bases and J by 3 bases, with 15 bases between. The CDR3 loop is CASSFNGGFGGNTIYF. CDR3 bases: TGCGCCAGCAGCTTTAACGGCGGATTCGGTGGAAACACCATATATTTT.

For the CDR3, the DNA is TGTGCCAGCTCACCACCGGCAGGCCCGTTAAATGAGCAGTTCTTC. It translates to CASSPPAGPLNEQFF. V gene TRBV18 combines with J gene TRBJ2-1; D is unresolved. Trimming stripped 0 bases from V and 7 bases from J, with 13 bases between. The V gene's germline CDR1 is KGHSH and CDR2 LQKENI. The CDR3 is made up of 15 amino acids.

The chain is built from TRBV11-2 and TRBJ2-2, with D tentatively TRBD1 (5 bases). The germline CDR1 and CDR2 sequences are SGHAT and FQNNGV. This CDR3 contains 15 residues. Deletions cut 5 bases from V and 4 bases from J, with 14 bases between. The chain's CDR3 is CASSPKTVLTGELFF. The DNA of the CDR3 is TGTGCCAGCAGCCCTAAGACAGTACTCACCGGGGAGCTGTTTTTT.

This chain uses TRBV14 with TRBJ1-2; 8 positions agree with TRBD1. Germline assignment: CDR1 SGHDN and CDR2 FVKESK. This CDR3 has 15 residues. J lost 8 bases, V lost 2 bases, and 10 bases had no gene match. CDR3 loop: CASSQQGTGGEGYTF. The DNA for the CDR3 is TGTGCCAGCAGCCAACAGGGGACAGGCGGAGAGGGCTACACCTTC.

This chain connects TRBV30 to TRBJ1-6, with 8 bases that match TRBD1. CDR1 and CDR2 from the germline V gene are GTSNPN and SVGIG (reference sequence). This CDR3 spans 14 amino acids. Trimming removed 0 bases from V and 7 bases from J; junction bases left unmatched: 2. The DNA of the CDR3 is TGTGCCTGGAGTGTACAGGGGGTCAATTCACCCCTCCACTTT. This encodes CAWSVQGVNSPLHF. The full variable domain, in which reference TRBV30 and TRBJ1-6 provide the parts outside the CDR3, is SQTIHQWPATLVQPVGSPLSLECTVEGTSNPNLYWYRQAAGRGLQLLFYSVGIGQISSEVPQNLSASRPQDRQFILSSKKLLLSDSGFYLCAWSVQGVNSPLHFGNGTRLTVT.

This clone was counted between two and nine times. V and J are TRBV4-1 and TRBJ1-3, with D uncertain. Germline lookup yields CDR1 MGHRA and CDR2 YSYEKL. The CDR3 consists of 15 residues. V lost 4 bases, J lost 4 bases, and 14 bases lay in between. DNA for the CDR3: TGCGCCAGCAGCCCCTCCGCGGGTAGGGGAAACACCATATATTTT. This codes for CASSPSAGRGNTIYF.

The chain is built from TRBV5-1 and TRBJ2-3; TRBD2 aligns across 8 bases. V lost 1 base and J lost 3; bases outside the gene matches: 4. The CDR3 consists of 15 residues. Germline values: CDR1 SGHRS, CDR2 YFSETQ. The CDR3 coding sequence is TGCGCCAGCAGCTTGCAAAGCGGGAGTACAGATACGCAGTATTTT. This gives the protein CASSLQSGSTDTQYF.

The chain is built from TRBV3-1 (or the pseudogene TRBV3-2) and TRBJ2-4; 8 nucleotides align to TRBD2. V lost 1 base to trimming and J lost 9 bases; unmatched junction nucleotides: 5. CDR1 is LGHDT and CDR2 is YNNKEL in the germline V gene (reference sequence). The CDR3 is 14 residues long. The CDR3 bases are TGTGCCAGCAGCCAAGGGGCCGGGAGGGGCATTCAGTACTTC. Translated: CASSQGAGRGIQYF.

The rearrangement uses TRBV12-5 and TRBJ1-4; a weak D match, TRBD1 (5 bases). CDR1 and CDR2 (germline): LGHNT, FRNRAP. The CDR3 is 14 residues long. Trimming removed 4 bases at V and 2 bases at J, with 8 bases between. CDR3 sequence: CASGSGGTNEKLFF. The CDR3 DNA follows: TGTGCTAGTGGTTCCGGGGGGACTAATGAAAAACTGTTTTTT.